Shown below are 32 T cell receptor beta chains from a single sample sequenced in a study of T cell repertoires in cytomegalovirus infection. TCRdb re-called the reads with MiXCR, one entry per CDR3 protein. The data hold roughly 640,000 distinct CDR3 sequences, with 20% to 25% observed a single time. The sample consisted of CD8+ T cells from PBMCs. The source of these receptors is a human donor in good health (CMV status not recorded). Some clones in this sample may be carry-over from other donors' samples.

This clonotype was detected many times. V usage is TRBV7-2 and J usage is TRBJ1-1; TRBD1 matches at 7 bases. After removal of 6 bases from V and 0 bases from J, the junction contained 4 bases not matched to a gene. The CDR3 is made up of 14 amino acids. Germline V lookup: CDR1 SGHTA, CDR2 FQGNSA. The CDR3 DNA is TGTGCCAGCAGGCCCAGGGGGTTGAACACTGAAGCTTTCTTT. Translation gives CASRPRGLNTEAFF.

At least ten counts were recorded for this clonotype. The rearrangement uses TRBV12-3 or TRBV12-4 and TRBJ2-7; D is ambiguous. This CDR3 is built from 14 residues. V dropped 6 bases and J dropped 3 bases, with 15 bases sitting between them. CDR3 protein: CASSPPGYIYEQYF. The CDR3, as DNA: TGTGCCAGCAGCCCTCCTGGGTATATCTACGAGCAGTACTTC.

This clonotype has just a few counts. This sequence joins TRBV6-2 or TRBV6-3 and TRBJ1-6; a possible D gene is TRBD1 (5 bases). The CDR3 contains 14 residues. V was clipped by 8 bases and J by 10 bases, with 18 bases between them. Germline assignment: CDR1 MNHEY and CDR2 SVGEGT. The CDR3 is CASVQGRARSPLHF. The CDR3, as DNA: TGTGCCAGCGTTCAGGGCAGGGCAAGGTCACCCCTCCACTTT.

This clonotype was counted many times. The CDR3, as DNA: TGTGCCAGCAGCTCACAGGGGCGCTCTGGAAACACCATATATTTT. Protein sequence: CASSSQGRSGNTIYF. The chain recombines TRBV5-4 with TRBJ1-3; 7 bases align to TRBD1. Losses at the gene ends were 3 bases for V and 0 bases for J; bases not matched to a gene: 3. The germline V gene encodes CDR1 SGHNT and CDR2 YYREEE (reference sequence). The CDR3 spans 15 residues.

The chain has TRBV6-1 and TRBJ2-2; D uncertain. The germline CDR1 and CDR2 sequences are MNHNS and SASEGT. Trimming took 7 bases from V and 1 from J, leaving 16 bases between them. The CDR3 runs 16 residues. The CDR3 region has the DNA TGTGCCAGCACGGCTTTCTTGAACTTGAACACCGGGGAGCTGTTTTTT. This translates into CASTAFLNLNTGELFF.

The chain couples TRBV20-1 to TRBJ1-5; TRBD1 aligns across 9 bases. Trimming removed 6 bases from V and 4 bases from J; junction bases left unmatched: 4. CDR1 DFQATT and CDR2 SNEGSKA come from the germline V gene (reference sequence). This CDR3 region has 13 residues. This chain's CDR3 is CSAGTGRNQPQHF. CDR3 nucleotide sequence: TGCAGTGCCGGGACAGGGAGAAATCAGCCCCAGCATTTT.

This clonotype was seen ten or more times. This rearrangement joins TRBV15 to TRBJ2-7; TRBD1 might be the D (6 bases). The CDR3 consists of 14 residues. Germline values: CDR1 LNHNV, CDR2 YYDKDF (reference sequence). Between the trimmed V and J ends, which lost 1 base and 4 bases, there was a span of 11 bases. The CDR3 protein is CATSRGDISYEQYV. The DNA of the CDR3 is TGTGCCACCAGCAGAGGGGACATCTCTTACGAGCAGTACGTC.

The table lists this clonotype with a few counts. CDR3 protein: CASSYSTTGLPAWANTEAFF. CDR3 nucleotide sequence: TGTGCCAGCAGTTACTCGACTACAGGTCTCCCCGCCTGGGCGAACACTGAAGCTTTCTTT. The chain is built from TRBV6-2 or TRBV6-3 and TRBJ1-1; D perhaps matches TRBD1 (5 bases). The CDR3 has 20 amino acids. V lost 0 bases and J lost 1, with 24 bases in between. Looked up from germline, CDR1 is MNHEY and CDR2 is SVGEGT.

This chain connects TRBV29-1 to TRBJ2-1; 7 bases map to TRBD1. The CDR3 is 14 residues long. V gave up 7 bases and J gave up 8 bases; unmatched junction bases: 14. Germline assignment: CDR1 SQVTM and CDR2 ANQGSEA. CDR3 bases: TGCAGCGGAACCTGGGTCACAGGGGTTGATGAGCAGTTCTTC. Translating gives CSGTWVTGVDEQFF.

The rearrangement links TRBV2 to TRBJ1-1, with 7 positions matching TRBD1. Germline lookup yields CDR1 SNHLY and CDR2 FYNNEI. The trim removed 10 bases at V and 4 bases at J, leaving 6 bases unmatched. The CDR3 runs to 12 residues. The CDR3 bases are TGTGCCATAGGGGGCGCGGGCACTGAAGCTTTCTTT. It translates to CAIGGAGTEAFF.

The chain recombines TRBV29-1 with TRBJ1-2, with D possibly TRBD1 on 6 matching bases. V lost 4 bases, J lost 6 bases, and 15 bases lay in between. The CDR3 has 13 amino acids. CDR1 SQVTM and CDR2 ANQGSEA come from the germline V gene. The CDR3 DNA is TGCAGCGTTGTAGGCCAGGGGATCGATGGCTACACCTTC. It codes for CSVVGQGIDGYTF.

The rearrangement joins TRBV6-1 to TRBJ1-5; D possibly corresponds to TRBD1 (6 bases). Germline V gene sequence: CDR1 MNHNS, CDR2 SASEGT. The length of the CDR3 is 14 residues. V was clipped by 3 bases and J by 9 bases, with 15 bases between them. The CDR3 bases are TGTGCCAGCAGTGATTCCCAGGGGCGTGTGCCCCAGCATTTT. Amino acid sequence: CASSDSQGRVPQHF.

The chain is built from TRBV6-6 and TRBJ2-3, with 8 bases matching TRBD1. The germline gives CDR1 MNHNY, CDR2 SVGAGI (reference sequence). V gave up 7 bases and J gave up 5 bases; unmatched junction bases: 8. This CDR3 spans 14 amino acids. This CDR3 is CASTPDRGGDTQYF. CDR3 bases: TGTGCCAGCACCCCCGACAGGGGAGGAGATACGCAGTATTTT.

This rearrangement joins TRBV7-4 to TRBJ1-2; 7 bases match TRBD1. V lost 5 bases, J lost 7 bases, and 7 bases stayed unmatched. CDR1 is SGHVT and CDR2 is SQSDAQ in the germline V gene. The CDR3 has 13 amino acids. The CDR3 is CASSISDRAGYTF. The CDR3 DNA follows: TGTGCCAGCAGCATCTCCGACAGGGCTGGCTACACCTTC. Supplemented by reference TRBV7-4 and TRBJ1-2, the full variable domain reads GAGVSQSPRYKVAKRGRDVALRCDSISGHVTLYWYRQTLGQGSEVLTYSQSDAQRDKSGRPSGRFSAERPERSVSTLKIQRTEQGDSAVYLCASSISDRAGYTFGSGTRLTVV.

This clonotype was observed a few times. The chain recombines TRBV7-8 with TRBJ2-5; D is possibly TRBD1 (6 bases). Germline assignment: CDR1 SGHVS and CDR2 FQNEAQ. The CDR3 contains 15 residues. V was cut by 5 bases and J by 2 bases, with 15 bases left in between. The CDR3 is CASSLTWGTQETQYF. CDR3 DNA sequence: TGTGCCAGCAGCCTTACTTGGGGGACACAAGAGACCCAGTACTTC. Based on the CDR3 plus reference TRBV7-8 and TRBJ2-5, the full variable domain is GAGVSQSPRYKVAKRGQDVALRCDPISGHVSLFWYQQALGQGPEFLTYFQNEAQLDKSGLPSDRFFAERPEGSVSTLKIQRTQQEDSAVYLCASSLTWGTQETQYFGPGTRLLVL.

V is TRBV28 and J is TRBJ2-1; 8 bases map to TRBD1. Looked up from germline, CDR1 is MDHEN and CDR2 is SYDVKM. This CDR3 is built from 14 residues. Trimming took 4 bases from V and 7 from J; bases not matched to a gene: 6. The CDR3 region has the DNA TGTGCCAGCAGTTCAGGACAGGGTTTAAATGAGCAGTTCTTC. Its translation: CASSSGQGLNEQFF.

A few counts support this clonotype. The CDR3 loop is CASTPGQRFNSPLHF. CDR3 coding DNA: TGTGCATCGACGCCGGGACAGAGATTTAATTCACCCCTCCACTTT. The chain links TRBV5-6 to TRBJ1-6, with TRBD1 matching 7 bases. This CDR3 spans 15 amino acids. Germline V CDR1 and CDR2: SGHDT, YYEEEE. The full variable domain, completed using reference TRBV5-6 and TRBJ1-6, is DAGVTQSPTHLIKTRGQQVTLRCSPKSGHDTVSWYQQALGQGPQFIFQYYEEEERQRGNFPDRFSGHQFPNYSSELNVNALLLGDSALYLCASTPGQRFNSPLHFGNGTRLTVT.

This clonotype was counted at least ten times. V and J are TRBV4-1 and TRBJ1-4; no firm D call. Germline assignment: CDR1 MGHRA and CDR2 YSYEKL. Trimming left V 0 bases short and J 0 bases short, with 5 bases between. The CDR3 covers 15 residues. The CDR3 nucleotides read TGCGCCAGCAGCCAAGACGGAACAACTAATGAAAAACTGTTTTTT. Translating gives CASSQDGTTNEKLFF.

The sample holds many counts of this clonotype. The chain carries TRBV7-8 and TRBJ2-1; tentatively, D is TRBD1 or TRBD2 (6 bases each). Germline CDR1 is SGHVS and CDR2 is FQNEAQ. V was shortened by 1 base and J by 8 bases, with 12 bases between the two germline ends. The CDR3 is 14 residues long. The DNA of the CDR3 is TGTGCCAGCAGCTTAGAAGGGGGGAGCGATGAGCAGTTCTTC. Residues: CASSLEGGSDEQFF.

The chain links TRBV2 to TRBJ1-1, with D unresolved. The CDR3 extends over 11 amino acids. The V gene's germline CDR1 is SNHLY and CDR2 FYNNEI. V gave up 11 bases and J gave up 2 bases, with 9 bases separating them. In nucleotides, the CDR3 is TGTGCCTGCTCGGGCAACACTGAAGCTTTCTTT. Translating gives CACSGNTEAFF.

This clonotype was counted many times. CDR3 residues: CASSLFPTEYV. CDR3 nucleotides: TGTGCCAGCAGCTTATTCCCCACCGAGTACGTC. The rearrangement uses TRBV7-2 and TRBJ2-7; D is unclear. Germline values: CDR1 SGHTA, CDR2 FQGNSA. This CDR3 region has 11 residues. The germline V and J ends were trimmed by 2 bases and 11 bases, with 10 bases remaining between them.

This clonotype occurred many times. This chain uses TRBV20-1 with TRBJ2-1; TRBD2 aligns across 11 bases. V gave up 6 bases and J gave up 0 bases; unmatched junction bases: 4. Per the germline V gene, CDR1 is DFQATT and CDR2 is SNEGSKA (reference sequence). The CDR3 length is 15 residues. CDR3 amino acids: CSADSGGGSYNEQFF. The CDR3 bases are TGCAGTGCAGATAGCGGGGGGGGCTCCTACAATGAGCAGTTCTTC.

In its sample, this clonotype was seen a few times. This rearrangement joins TRBV6-2 or TRBV6-3 to TRBJ2-1; D not resolved. Per the germline V gene, CDR1 is MNHEY and CDR2 is SVGEGT. Trimming took 8 bases from V and 6 from J, leaving 5 bases between them. This CDR3 is 10 amino acids long. Written as DNA, the CDR3 is TGTGCCAGCGGGGTCAATGAGCAGTTCTTC. It yields the protein CASGVNEQFF.

There are a few counts of this clonotype. The chain links TRBV5-5 to TRBJ1-5, with unresolved D. This CDR3 comprises 13 residues. CDR1 is SGHKS and CDR2 is YYEKEE in the germline V gene (reference sequence). V gave up 4 bases and J gave up 0 bases, with 5 bases separating them. CDR3: CASSTRSNQPQHF. CDR3 coding DNA: TGTGCCAGCAGCACCCGTAGCAATCAGCCCCAGCATTTT.

The gene calls are TRBV20-1 and TRBJ2-5; no clear D. Germline CDR1 is DFQATT and CDR2 is SNEGSKA (reference sequence). Trimming left V 3 bases short and J 3 bases short, with 11 bases between. This CDR3 has 13 amino acids. Here the CDR3 reads CSARWAVEETQYF. The DNA for the CDR3 is TGCAGTGCTAGGTGGGCGGTGGAAGAGACCCAGTACTTC.

There are many counts of this clonotype. The V and J genes are TRBV6-6 and TRBJ2-5; weak D call: TRBD1 (5 bases). Between the trimmed V and J ends, which lost 2 bases and 1 base, there was a span of 8 bases. Germline loops: CDR1 MNHNY, CDR2 SVGAGI (reference sequence). There are 14 residues in the CDR3. The CDR3 protein is CASSYSQGQETQYF. CDR3 DNA: TGTGCCAGCAGTTACAGTCAGGGCCAAGAGACCCAGTACTTC.

This clonotype was seen ten or more times. J is TRBJ1-1 and V is TRBV7-9, with 9 bases matching TRBD1. The CDR3 is 13 amino acids. CDR1 and CDR2 (germline): SEHNR, FQNEAQ (reference sequence). The trim removed 6 bases at V and 4 bases at J, leaving 3 bases unmatched. In DNA form, the CDR3 reads TGTGCCAGCAGAGGACAGGGGACCACTGAAGCTTTCTTT. Translated, it gives CASRGQGTTEAFF.

This clonotype has ten or more counts. The CDR3 region has the DNA TGTGCCAGCAGCGATAGTTTTGATACGCAGTATTTT. Protein sequence: CASSDSFDTQYF. The chain joins TRBV2 to TRBJ2-3; D is undetermined. Trimming cost V 6 bases and J 6 bases, with 10 bases left between them. The germline gives CDR1 SNHLY, CDR2 FYNNEI. The CDR3 runs 12 residues.

CDR3 DNA: TGTGCCAGCAGTTACTTACCCTTCTCTTCAGGGGGCGAGACAGATACGCAGTATTTT. Its translation: CASSYLPFSSGGETDTQYF. The rearrangement links TRBV6-5 to TRBJ2-3; TRBD1 matches at 8 bases. Germline V gives CDR1 MNHEY, CDR2 SVGAGI. CDR3 length: 19 amino acids. The V gene end was trimmed by 1 base and the J gene end by 3 bases; junction bases not matched to a gene: 15.

This clonotype was detected only a few times. This chain uses TRBV5-1 with TRBJ1-1, with 8 nucleotides matching TRBD1. The germline gives CDR1 SGHRS, CDR2 YFSETQ. V dropped 4 bases and J dropped 3; count of bases not matched to a gene: 5. The CDR3 totals 14 residues. CDR3 coding DNA: TGCGCCAGCAGCCTCCAGACAGGGGACACTGAAGCTTTCTTT. Translating it yields CASSLQTGDTEAFF.

The V and J genes are TRBV7-9 and TRBJ1-4, with TRBD1 matching over 7 bases. The CDR3 runs 14 residues. Germline V gene lookup returns CDR1 SEHNR and CDR2 FQNEAQ (reference sequence). The trim removed 6 bases at V and 8 bases at J, leaving 9 bases unmatched. CDR3 in DNA: TGTGCCAGCAGGCCCCGACAGGGTCCCGAAAAACTGTTTTTT. Protein: CASRPRQGPEKLFF.

This clonotype has a count of ten or more. Its ends do not fully match the called genes, so a read error is possible. V usage is TRBV7-7 and J usage is TRBJ2-5; a weak D match, TRBD1 (6 bases). Germline loops: CDR1 SSHAT, CDR2 FNYEAQ (reference sequence). This CDR3 region has 13 residues. The CDR3 DNA is TGTGCTAGCAGCTCGCCAGGGGACGAGACCCAGTACTTC. Translation: CASSSPGDETQYF.